This entry is about one TCR beta chain. This record belongs to a study of CD8+CD57+ T cells in acquired aplastic anemia. The V end lost 7 bases, the J end lost 3 bases, and 15 bases lay between the germline ends. The CDR3 is 15 amino acids. The germline V gene encodes CDR1 MGHDK and CDR2 SYGVNS. TCR beta VDJ combinations and CDR3 sequences were profiled from genomic DNA. TCRdb redid the calling of the reads with MiXCR, one entry per CDR3 protein. The sample has more than 150,000 distinct CDR3 sequences, less than 50% seen once. Patients who underwent sequencing had shown CD8+CD57+ cell expansion by flow cytometry. The study sampled blood from patients who had received no therapy.

The specimen sequenced was sorted CD4+, CD8+, or CD8+CD57+ T cells (not recorded which) from PBMCs. The receptor was isolated from a human donor with aplastic anemia. V usage is TRBV25-1 and J usage is TRBJ2-2; D is unclear. CDR3 loop: CASTDGGRHTGELFF. The CDR3 nucleotides are TGTGCCAGCACCGACGGTGGGCGGCACACCGGGGAGCTGTTTTTT.